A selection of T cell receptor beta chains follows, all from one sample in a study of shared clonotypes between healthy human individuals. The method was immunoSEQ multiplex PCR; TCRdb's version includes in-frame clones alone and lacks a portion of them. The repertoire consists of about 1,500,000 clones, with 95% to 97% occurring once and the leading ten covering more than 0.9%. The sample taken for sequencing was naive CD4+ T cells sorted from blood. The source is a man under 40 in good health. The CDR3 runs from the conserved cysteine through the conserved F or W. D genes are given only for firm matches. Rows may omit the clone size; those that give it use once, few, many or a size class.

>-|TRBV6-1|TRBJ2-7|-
CASSDGSVEQYF
TGTGCCAGCAGTGACGGCTCCGTCGAGCAGTACTTC
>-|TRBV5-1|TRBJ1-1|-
CASSLIGDTEAFF
TGCGCCAGCAGCTTGATAGGGGACACTGAAGCTTTCTTT
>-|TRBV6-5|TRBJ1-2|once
CASSYSTQGGYTF
TGTGCCAGCAGTTACTCGACACAGGGTGGCTACACCTTC
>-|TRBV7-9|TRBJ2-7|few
CASSSETNRDEQYF
TGTGCCAGCAGCTCTGAGACTAACCGAGACGAGCAGTACTTC
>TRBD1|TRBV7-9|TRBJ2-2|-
CASSPRTGGTGELFF
TGTGCCAGCAGCCCCCGGACAGGGGGCACCGGGGAGCTGTTTTTT
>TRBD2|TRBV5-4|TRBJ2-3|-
CASSTGLVSDTQYF
TGTGCCAGCAGCACCGGACTAGTTTCAGATACGCAGTATTTT
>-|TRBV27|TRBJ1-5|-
CASSFLRGEGSNQPQHF
TGTGCCAGCAGTTTTTTAAGAGGGGAAGGGTCAAATCAGCCCCAGCATTTT
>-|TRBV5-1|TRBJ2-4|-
CASSLEGNKNIQYF
TGCGCCAGCAGCTTGGAGGGGAACAAAAACATTCAGTACTTC
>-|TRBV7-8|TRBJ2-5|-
CASSLIPGLETQYF
TGTGCCAGCAGCTTAATCCCAGGGTTGGAGACCCAGTACTTC
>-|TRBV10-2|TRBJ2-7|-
CASSEPRRAQGYEQYF
TGCGCCAGCAGTGAGCCAAGACGGGCTCAGGGCTACGAGCAGTACTTC
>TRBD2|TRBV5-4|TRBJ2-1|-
CASSLTQREYNEQFF
TGTGCCAGCAGCTTGACCCAGCGGGAGTACAATGAGCAGTTCTTC
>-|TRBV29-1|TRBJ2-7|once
CSVRTHGPYEQYF
TGCAGCGTAAGGACACACGGTCCCTACGAGCAGTACTTC
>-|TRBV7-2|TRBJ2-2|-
CASSGRLANTGELFF
TGTGCCAGCAGCGGTAGGCTAGCGAACACCGGGGAGCTGTTTTTT
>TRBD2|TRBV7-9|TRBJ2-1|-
CASSLGRAGAVGQFF
TGTGCCAGCAGCTTGGGTCGAGCGGGAGCGGTGGGGCAGTTCTTC
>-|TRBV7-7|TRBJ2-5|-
CASSTAGTQYF
TGTGCCAGCAGCACCGCGGGGACCCAGTACTTC
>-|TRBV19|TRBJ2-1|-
CASSIDSSYNEQFF
TGTGCCAGTAGTATCGATAGCTCCTACAATGAGCAGTTCTTC
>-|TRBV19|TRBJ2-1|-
CASTVGGEQFF
TGTGCCAGTACCGTGGGGGGTGAGCAGTTCTTC
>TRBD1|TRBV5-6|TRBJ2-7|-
CASSSNPGQHYEQYF
TGTGCCAGCAGCTCAAACCCGGGACAGCACTACGAGCAGTACTTC
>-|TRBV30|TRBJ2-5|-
CAWSTTPQLETQYF
TGTGCCTGGAGTACAACCCCTCAACTAGAGACCCAGTACTTC
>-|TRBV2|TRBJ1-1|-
CASSDKANLIAFF
TGTGCCAGCAGTGATAAAGCCAACCTGATCGCTTTCTTT
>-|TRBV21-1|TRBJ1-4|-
CASSILWGRCYEKLFF
TGTGCCAGCAGTATATTATGGGGGCGGTGTTACGAAAAACTGTTTTTT
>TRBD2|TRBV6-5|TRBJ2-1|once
CASSKGTSDNEQFF
TGTGCCAGCAGTAAAGGGACTAGCGACAATGAGCAGTTCTTC
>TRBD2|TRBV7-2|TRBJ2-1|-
CASSLGSLAGVLFF
TGTGCCAGCAGCTTAGGCTCTCTAGCGGGAGTTCTGTTCTTC
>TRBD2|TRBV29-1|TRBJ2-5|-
CSVGRGSGRLQETQYF
TGCAGCGTTGGGAGAGGGAGCGGGAGGCTCCAAGAGACCCAGTACTTC
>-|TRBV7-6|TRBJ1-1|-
CASSSLTGLNTEAFF
TGTGCCAGCAGCTCCCTCACAGGGCTGAACACTGAAGCTTTCTTT
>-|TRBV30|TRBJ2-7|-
CAWSVYGAVTYEQYF
TGTGCCTGGAGTGTATACGGAGCGGTAACCTACGAGCAGTACTTC
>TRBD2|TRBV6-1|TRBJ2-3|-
CASSEGALAGDTQYF
TGTGCCAGCAGTGAAGGGGCGCTAGCGGGAGATACGCAGTATTTT
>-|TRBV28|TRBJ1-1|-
CASHSGSLNTEAFF
TGTGCCAGCCACTCAGGTTCTTTGAACACTGAAGCTTTCTTT
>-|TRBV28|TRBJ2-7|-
CASSFVGGGSYEQYF
TGTGCCAGCAGTTTCGTAGGCGGCGGCTCCTACGAGCAGTACTTC
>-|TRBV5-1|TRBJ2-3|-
CASSRRTGTDTQYF
TGCGCCAGCAGCCGACGGACAGGCACAGATACGCAGTATTTT
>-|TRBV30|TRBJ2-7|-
CAWSVKALGEQYF
TGTGCCTGGAGTGTAAAGGCCCTCGGGGAGCAGTACTTC
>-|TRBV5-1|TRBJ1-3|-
CASSLLPTSVSGNTIYF
TGCGCCAGCAGCTTGCTCCCCACAAGCGTCTCTGGAAACACCATATATTTT
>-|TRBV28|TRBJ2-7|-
CASSFSQGPYEQYF
TGTGCCAGCAGTTTTTCGCAGGGGCCCTACGAGCAGTACTTC
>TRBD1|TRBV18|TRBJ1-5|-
CASSPPGTGGQPQHF
TGTGCCAGCTCACCACCCGGGACAGGGGGCCAGCCCCAGCATTTT
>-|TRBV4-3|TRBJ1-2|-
CASSQEGQGNGGYTF
TGCGCCAGCAGCCAAGAAGGCCAGGGGAATGGTGGCTACACCTTC
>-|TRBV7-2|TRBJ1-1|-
CASSLAPRGNTEAFF
TGTGCCAGCAGCTTGGCCCCCAGGGGGAACACTGAAGCTTTCTTT
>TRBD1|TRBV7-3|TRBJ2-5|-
CASSPGTGAQETQYF
TGTGCCAGCAGCCCCGGGACAGGGGCCCAAGAGACCCAGTACTTC
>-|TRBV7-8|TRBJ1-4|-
CASKGNGGEKLFF
TGTGCCAGCAAGGGCAACGGAGGTGAAAAACTGTTTTTT
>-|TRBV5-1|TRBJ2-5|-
CASSYIMAQETQYF
TGCGCCAGCAGCTACATAATGGCCCAAGAGACCCAGTACTTC
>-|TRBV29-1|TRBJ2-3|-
CSVGGKADTQYF
TGCAGCGTTGGTGGGAAGGCAGATACGCAGTATTTT
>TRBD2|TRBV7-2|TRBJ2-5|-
CASSLVGLAKETQYF
TGTGCCAGCAGCTTAGTTGGACTAGCCAAAGAGACCCAGTACTTC
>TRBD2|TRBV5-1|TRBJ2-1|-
CASSLGRTSGFNEQFF
TGCGCCAGCAGCTTGGGGCGGACTAGCGGGTTCAATGAGCAGTTCTTC
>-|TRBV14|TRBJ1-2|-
CASSPRLGDGYTF
TGTGCCAGCAGCCCCCGATTGGGAGATGGCTACACCTTC
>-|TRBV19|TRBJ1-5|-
CASRTSGGNSNQPQHF
TGTGCCAGTAGGACCTCGGGAGGAAATAGCAATCAGCCCCAGCATTTT
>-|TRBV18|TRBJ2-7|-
CASSPGTLSSYEQYF
TGTGCCAGCTCACCCGGGACTCTGAGCTCCTACGAGCAGTACTTC
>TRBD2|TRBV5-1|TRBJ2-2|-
CASSLATLTSLISTGELFF
TGCGCCAGCAGCTTGGCCACTCTGACTAGCCTCATATCAACCGGGGAGCTGTTTTTT
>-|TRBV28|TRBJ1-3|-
CASSFSAAGGNTIYF
TGTGCCAGCAGTTTCTCGGCAGCGGGAGGAAACACCATATATTTT
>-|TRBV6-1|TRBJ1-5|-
CASSPVRQNQPQHF
TGTGCCAGCAGTCCGGTCAGGCAGAATCAGCCCCAGCATTTT
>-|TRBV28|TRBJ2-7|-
CASSSFLKGREQYF
TGTGCCAGCAGTTCGTTTCTCAAAGGACGCGAGCAGTACTTC
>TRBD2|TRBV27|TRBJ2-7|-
CASSNSGRAYEQYF
TGTGCCAGCAGTAATAGCGGGAGAGCCTACGAGCAGTACTTC
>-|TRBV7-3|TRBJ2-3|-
CASSPGPGTQYF
TGTGCCAGCAGCCCTGGGCCAGGGACGCAGTATTTT
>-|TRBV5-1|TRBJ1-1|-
CASSLRGGNTEAFF
TGCGCCAGCAGCTTGCGGGGAGGGAACACTGAAGCTTTCTTT
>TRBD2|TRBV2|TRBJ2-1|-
CASSLLAQPNNEQFF
TGTGCCAGCAGTCTACTAGCGCAACCGAACAATGAGCAGTTCTTC
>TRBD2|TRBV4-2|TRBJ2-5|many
CASSPGGTQETQYF
TGTGCCAGCAGCCCCGGGGGGACCCAAGAGACCCAGTACTTC
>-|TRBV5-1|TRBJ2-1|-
CASSLILGGYYNEQFF
TGCGCCAGCAGCTTGATTCTCGGCGGATACTACAATGAGCAGTTCTTC
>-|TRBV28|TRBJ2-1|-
CASSPLYNEQFF
TGTGCCAGCAGTCCCCTTTACAATGAGCAGTTCTTC
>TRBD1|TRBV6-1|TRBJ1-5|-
CASSPTGEAQPQHF
TGTGCCAGCAGCCCAACAGGGGAGGCTCAGCCCCAGCATTTT